The next 21 T cell receptor beta chains were all read from a single sample in a study of post-analysis software for immune sequencing data. General study results and limits: TRBV5-6, TRBV5-1 and TRBV20-1 belonged to a set of about five TRBV segments that were more frequent in patients than controls.

Prepared libraries of TCR beta cDNA carried unique molecular identifiers. TCRdb re-called the PCR reads through MiXCR, storing one row per CDR3 protein. The sample gives 430,000 or so distinct CDR3 sequences, approximately 37% of which show up once; approximately 7.7% is in the top ten. Their recognized antigens are unknown. Specimen: blood. All receptors come from a girl aged 2-10 years with multiple sclerosis.

A few counts support this clonotype. The rearrangement links TRBV28 to TRBJ2-6; no clear D gene. The V gene lost 11 bases and the J gene lost 4 bases, with 12 bases spanning the gap. This CDR3 contains 13 residues. The germline V gene has CDR1 MDHEN and CDR2 SYDVKM. The CDR3 protein is CAGSLRGANVLTF. In nucleotides, the CDR3 is TGTGCCGGATCACTGCGAGGGGCCAACGTCCTGACTTTC.

This clonotype showed up just once. The J gene is TRBJ1-1, the V gene TRBV3-1; D remains ambiguous. This CDR3 region has 15 residues. Per the germline V gene, CDR1 is LGHDT and CDR2 is YNNKEL (reference sequence). With 1 base removed from V and 5 bases from J, the gap between germline ends came to 14 bases. CDR3 residues: CASSQGVGEGTEAFF. CDR3 in DNA: TGTGCCAGCAGCCAAGGGGTCGGTGAGGGTACTGAAGCTTTCTTT.

V gene TRBV20-1 combines with J gene TRBJ2-7; 10 bases are shared with TRBD2. V dropped 6 bases and J dropped 1; count of bases not matched to a gene: 6. The CDR3 runs to 14 residues. Germline V gene sequence: CDR1 DFQATT, CDR2 SNEGSKA (reference sequence). The CDR3 loop is CSATLAGGSYEQYF. The CDR3 bases are TGCAGTGCCACGTTAGCGGGGGGATCCTACGAGCAGTACTTC.

The chain recombines TRBV6-5 with TRBJ1-4; 7 bases map to TRBD1. The V segment lost 7 bases and the J segment 8 bases; nucleotides outside the gene matches: 13. The CDR3 runs 15 residues. The germline CDR1 and CDR2 sequences are MNHEY and SVGAGI. In DNA, the CDR3 is TGTGCCAGCAATAACAGGGGATTAAAAGGGGAAAAACTGTTTTTT. Translation: CASNNRGLKGEKLFF.

This clonotype occurred a few times. V and J are TRBV11-2 and TRBJ1-2; no clear D. This CDR3 comprises 18 residues. The germline V gene encodes CDR1 SGHAT and CDR2 FQNNGV. The ends were cut back, 5 bases at V and 1 base at J, with 23 bases in the middle. CDR3 bases: TGTGCCAGCAGCCCCCACCGGTGGAGTTGGGCTTTTAACTATGGCTACACCTTC. Its protein product is CASSPHRWSWAFNYGYTF.

This clonotype was counted a few times. V and J are TRBV12-3 or TRBV12-4 and TRBJ1-1; 9 positions match TRBD1. The CDR3 is 13 amino acids. Unmatched junction bases numbered 0, after V lost 4 bases and J lost 3 bases. Here the CDR3 DNA reads TGTGCCAGCAGTTGGGACAGGGACACTGAAGCTTTCTTT. This sequence encodes CASSWDRDTEAFF.

A word on this clonotype: Since a much larger clone is just one base distant, this may be a read error. In nucleotides, the CDR3 is TGTGCCATCGGAAAGGGACAGGGGTGTTACGAGCAGTACTTC. Translated: CAIGKGQGCYEQYF. The rearrangement uses TRBV10-3 and TRBJ2-7; 10 bases are a match to TRBD1. Losses at the gene ends were 8 bases for V and 4 bases for J; bases not matched to a gene: 8. The CDR3 has 14 residues. Germline values: CDR1 ENHRY, CDR2 SYGVKD.

This clonotype occurred many times. The rearrangement links TRBV7-6 to TRBJ1-2; D uncertain. The V end was cut by 4 bases, the J end by 4 bases, with 19 bases between. The CDR3 is 16 amino acids. The germline gives CDR1 SGHVS, CDR2 FNYEAQ. The CDR3 nucleotides read TGTGCCAGCAGCTCCGGACCGTGGGTTAGGAGCTATGGCTACACCTTC. As protein: CASSSGPWVRSYGYTF.

This chain links TRBV27 with TRBJ2-6; no clear D gene. The germline gives CDR1 MNHEY, CDR2 SMNVEV (reference sequence). V lost 6 bases, J lost 1 base, and 10 bases lay in between. The CDR3 covers 15 residues. The chain's CDR3 is CASRPSGSGANVLTF. The CDR3 DNA follows: TGTGCCAGCAGGCCTAGTGGGTCTGGGGCCAACGTCCTGACTTTC.

The chain combines TRBV5-1 with TRBJ2-7; no reliable D call. V was trimmed by 0 bases and J by 4 bases, leaving 14 bases between them. The germline V gene has CDR1 SGHRS and CDR2 YFSETQ. This CDR3 has 15 amino acids. The CDR3 loop reads CASSLDSIQGYEQYF. The CDR3 DNA sequence: TGCGCCAGCAGCTTGGACTCTATACAAGGGTACGAGCAGTACTTC.

This clonotype was seen just once. This chain connects TRBV4-2 to TRBJ2-1; D possibly corresponds to TRBD2 (6 bases). With 1 base removed from V and 7 bases from J, the gap between germline ends came to 11 bases. CDR1 is LGHNA and CDR2 is YNFKEQ in the germline V gene. This CDR3 is 14 amino acids long. The chain's CDR3 is CASSQGGVGNEQFF. The CDR3, as DNA: TGTGCCAGCAGCCAAGGGGGGGTCGGGAATGAGCAGTTCTTC.

The rearrangement uses TRBV4-3 and TRBJ2-1; maybe TRBD2 (6 bases). Deletions cut 3 bases from V and 8 bases from J, with 11 bases between. CDR3 size: 13 residues. CDR1 and CDR2 (germline): LGHNA, YSLEER. The CDR3 coding sequence is TGCGCCAGCAGCCAGTACCCGGGGGATGAGCAGTTCTTC. Its protein product is CASSQYPGDEQFF.

The gene calls are TRBV2 and TRBJ2-1; D perhaps matches TRBD2 (6 bases). There are 16 residues in the CDR3. V gave up 1 base and J gave up 4 bases, with 14 bases separating them. Germline CDR1 SNHLY, CDR2 FYNNEI. CDR3 DNA sequence: TGTGCCAGCAGTGAAGTAGGTGCTAGCGCGTACAATGAGCAGTTCTTC. It encodes CASSEVGASAYNEQFF.

This chain joins TRBV20-1 and TRBJ1-5; 9 bases are a match to TRBD1. CDR1 and CDR2 (germline): DFQATT, SNEGSKA (reference sequence). The V and J ends lost 3 bases and 4 bases, in that order; junction bases with no gene match: 10. This CDR3 is 16 amino acids long. The CDR3 DNA reads as TGCAGTGCTAGGCAGTTTAACAGGGGGCCAAATCAGCCCCAGCATTTT. This translates into CSARQFNRGPNQPQHF.

This chain uses TRBV9 with TRBJ2-4; 8 bases map to TRBD1. J was trimmed by 4 bases and V by 6 bases; bases with no gene match: 18. The germline V gene encodes CDR1 SGDLS and CDR2 YYNGEE. The CDR3 covers 18 residues. In nucleotides, the CDR3 is TGTGCCAGCACCCCCGGACAGGGAAGGAGGTTGTGTAAAAACATTCAGTACTTC. Translated, it gives CASTPGQGRRLCKNIQYF.

This clonotype came up a few times. The chain joins TRBV5-1 to TRBJ1-1; TRBD1 might be the D (5 bases). Germline CDR1 SGHRS, CDR2 YFSETQ. With 0 bases removed from V and 4 bases from J, the gap between germline ends came to 13 bases. The CDR3 is 15 residues long. CDR3 residues: CASSLEGRVITEAFF. CDR3 in DNA: TGCGCCAGCAGCTTGGAGGGCAGGGTGATCACTGAAGCTTTCTTT.

This clonotype has only a few counts. Being one base from a much bigger clone, this may be a read error. This chain uses TRBV27 with TRBJ2-1; 11 nucleotides match TRBD2. Germline-derived CDR1 and CDR2 are MNHEY and SMNVEV (reference sequence). V lost 6 bases, J lost 9 bases, and 13 bases stayed unmatched. The CDR3 consists of 16 residues. CDR3 residues: CASSLAGGGLFVEQFF. The DNA of the CDR3 is TGTGCCAGCAGCCTAGCGGGAGGAGGACTATTTGTTGAGCAGTTCTTC.

Details on this clonotype: The junction departs from the called germline gene at one end, perhaps through a read error. The chain uses TRBV18 and TRBJ1-2, with 10 bases that match TRBD1. Germline V lookup: CDR1 KGHSH, CDR2 LQKENI. The CDR3 totals 16 residues. DNA of the CDR3: TGTGCCAACTCACGACAGGGGGCACACCGCGACTATGGCTACACCTTC. Translation: CANSRQGAHRDYGYTF. The variable domain in full, completed from reference TRBV18 and TRBJ1-2, reads NAGVMQNPRHLVRRRGQEARLRCSPMKGHSHVYWYRQLPEEGLKFMVYLQKENIIDESGMPKERFSAEFPKEGPSILRIQQVVRGDSAAYFCANSRQGAHRDYGYTFGSGTRLTVV.

There are a few counts of this clonotype. This chain links TRBV29-1 with TRBJ1-1, with D uncertain. The CDR3 is 12 residues long. Germline V gene lookup returns CDR1 SQVTM and CDR2 ANQGSEA. V lost 3 bases to trimming and J lost 4 bases, with 9 bases between them. The DNA for the CDR3 is TGCAGCGTTGACCAGAGGAGCACTGAAGCTTTCTTT. This translates into CSVDQRSTEAFF.

This clonotype showed up just once. The chain uses TRBV12-3 or TRBV12-4 and TRBJ2-3; TRBD2 aligns across 9 bases. The CDR3 covers 17 residues. Unmatched junction bases numbered 15, after V lost 7 bases and J lost 4 bases. The CDR3 DNA follows: TGTGCCAGCAACCTAAAGCGGGAGGCCTTAGGGGCAGATACGCAGTATTTT. It yields the protein CASNLKREALGADTQYF.

The V and J genes are TRBV6-4 and TRBJ1-2, with TRBD1 matching 7 bases. In germline, CDR1 is MRHNA, CDR2 SNTAGT. Unmatched junction bases numbered 6, after V lost 4 bases and J lost 7 bases. The CDR3 runs 13 residues. The CDR3 DNA follows: TGTGCCAGCAGTGGCATAGGGGGCGTTGGCTACACCTTC. It codes for CASSGIGGVGYTF.